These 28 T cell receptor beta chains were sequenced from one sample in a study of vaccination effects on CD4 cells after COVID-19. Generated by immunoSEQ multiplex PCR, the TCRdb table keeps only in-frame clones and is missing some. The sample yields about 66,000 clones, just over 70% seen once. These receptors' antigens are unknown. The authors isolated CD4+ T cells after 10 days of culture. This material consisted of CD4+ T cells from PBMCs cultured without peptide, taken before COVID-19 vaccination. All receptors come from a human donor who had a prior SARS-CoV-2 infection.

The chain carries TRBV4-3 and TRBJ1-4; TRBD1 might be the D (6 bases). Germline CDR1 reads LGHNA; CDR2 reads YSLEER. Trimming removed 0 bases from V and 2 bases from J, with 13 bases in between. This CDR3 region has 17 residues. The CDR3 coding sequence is TGCGCCAGCAGCCAAGAGATATCCGGGGGCACTAATGAAAAACTGTTTTTT. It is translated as CASSQEISGGTNEKLFF.

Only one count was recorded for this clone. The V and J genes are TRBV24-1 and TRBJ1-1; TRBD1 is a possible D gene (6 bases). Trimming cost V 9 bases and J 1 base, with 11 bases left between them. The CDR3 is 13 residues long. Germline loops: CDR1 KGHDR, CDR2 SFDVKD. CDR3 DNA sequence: TGTGCCACCTCCACGGGGGCGAACACTGAAGCTTTCTTT. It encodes CATSTGANTEAFF.

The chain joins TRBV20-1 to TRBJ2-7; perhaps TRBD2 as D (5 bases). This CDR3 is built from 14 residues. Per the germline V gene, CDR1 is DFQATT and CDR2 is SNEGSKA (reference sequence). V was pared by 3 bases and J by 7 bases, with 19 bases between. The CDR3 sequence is CSASETRRGWEQYF. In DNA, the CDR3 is TGCAGTGCTAGTGAGACCCGGAGAGGGTGGGAGCAGTACTTC.

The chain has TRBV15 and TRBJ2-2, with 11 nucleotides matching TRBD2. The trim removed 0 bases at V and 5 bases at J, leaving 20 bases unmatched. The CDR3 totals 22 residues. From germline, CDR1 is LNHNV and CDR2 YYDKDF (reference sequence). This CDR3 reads CATSRDKASGTSGTKRTGELFF. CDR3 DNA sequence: TGTGCCACCAGCAGAGATAAAGCTTCTGGGACTAGCGGCACTAAGAGGACCGGGGAGCTGTTTTTT.

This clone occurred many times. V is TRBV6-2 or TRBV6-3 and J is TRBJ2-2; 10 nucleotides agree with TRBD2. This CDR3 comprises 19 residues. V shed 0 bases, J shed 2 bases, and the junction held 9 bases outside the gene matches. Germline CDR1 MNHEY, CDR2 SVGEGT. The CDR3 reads CASSYSSSGSRPNTGELFF. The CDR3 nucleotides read TGTGCCAGCAGTTACTCGTCTAGCGGGAGCCGTCCAAACACCGGGGAGCTGTTTTTT.

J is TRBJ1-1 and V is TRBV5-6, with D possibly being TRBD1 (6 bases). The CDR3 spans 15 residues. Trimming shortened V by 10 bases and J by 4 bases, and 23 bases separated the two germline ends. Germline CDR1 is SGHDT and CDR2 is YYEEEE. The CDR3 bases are TGTGCCTCACGGGCCACCCTAGGGGGGACCACTGAAGCTTTCTTT. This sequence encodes CASRATLGGTTEAFF.

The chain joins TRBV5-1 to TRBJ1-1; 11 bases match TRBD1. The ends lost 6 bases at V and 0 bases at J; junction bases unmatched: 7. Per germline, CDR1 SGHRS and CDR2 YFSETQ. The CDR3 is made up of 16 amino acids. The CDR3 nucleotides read TGCGCCAGCATATCCGGGACAGGGGGTGTGAACACTGAAGCTTTCTTT. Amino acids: CASISGTGGVNTEAFF.

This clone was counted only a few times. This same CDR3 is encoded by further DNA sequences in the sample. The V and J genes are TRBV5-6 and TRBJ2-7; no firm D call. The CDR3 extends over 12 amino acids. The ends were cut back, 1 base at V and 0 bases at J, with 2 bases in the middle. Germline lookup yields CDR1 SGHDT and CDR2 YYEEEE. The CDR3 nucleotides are TGTGCCAGCAGCTTGTTCTCCTACGAGCAGTACTTC. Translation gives CASSLFSYEQYF.

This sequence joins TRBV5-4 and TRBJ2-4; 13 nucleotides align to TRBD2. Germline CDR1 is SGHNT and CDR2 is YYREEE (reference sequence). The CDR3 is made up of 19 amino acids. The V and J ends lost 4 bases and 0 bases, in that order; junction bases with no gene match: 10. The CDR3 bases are TGTGCCAGCAGCGTCCGACTAGCGGGAGGTTCGTTAGCCAAAAACATTCAGTACTTC. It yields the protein CASSVRLAGGSLAKNIQYF.

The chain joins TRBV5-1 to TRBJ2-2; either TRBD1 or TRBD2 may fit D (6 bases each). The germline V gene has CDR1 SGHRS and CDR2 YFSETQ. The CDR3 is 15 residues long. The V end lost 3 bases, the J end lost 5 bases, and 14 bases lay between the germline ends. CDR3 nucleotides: TGCGCCAGCAGCTACGTCACAGGGAGGACCGGGGAGCTGTTTTTT. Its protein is CASSYVTGRTGELFF.

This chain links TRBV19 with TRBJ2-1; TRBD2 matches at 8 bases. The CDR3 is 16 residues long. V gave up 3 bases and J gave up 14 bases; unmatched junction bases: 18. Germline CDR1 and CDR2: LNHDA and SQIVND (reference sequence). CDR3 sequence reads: CASSIDAGGGPGSEFF. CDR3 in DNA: TGTGCCAGTAGTATCGACGCGGGAGGAGGTCCAGGGAGCGAGTTCTTC.

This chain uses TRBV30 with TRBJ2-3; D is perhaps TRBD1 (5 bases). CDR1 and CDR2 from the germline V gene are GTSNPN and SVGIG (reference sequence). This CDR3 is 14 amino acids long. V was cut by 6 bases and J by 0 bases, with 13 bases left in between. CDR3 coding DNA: TGTGCCTGTTCCCAGGGCCTTAGCACAGATACGCAGTATTTT. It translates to CACSQGLSTDTQYF.

CDR3 bases: TGTGCCAGCAGTTTACTATCCCGTAGCAATCAGCCCCAGCATTTT. It yields the protein CASSLLSRSNQPQHF. V gene TRBV27 combines with J gene TRBJ1-5; D unclear. This CDR3 has 15 amino acids. The germline V and J ends were trimmed by 2 bases and 0 bases, with 8 bases remaining between them. The germline V gene encodes CDR1 MNHEY and CDR2 SMNVEV (reference sequence).

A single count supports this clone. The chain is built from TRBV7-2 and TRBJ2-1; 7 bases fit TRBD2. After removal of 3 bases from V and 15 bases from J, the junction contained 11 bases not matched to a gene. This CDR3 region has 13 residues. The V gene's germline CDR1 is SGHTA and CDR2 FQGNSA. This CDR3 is CASSFYPGGTGFF. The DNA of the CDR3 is TGTGCCAGCAGCTTTTATCCGGGAGGCACTGGGTTCTTC.

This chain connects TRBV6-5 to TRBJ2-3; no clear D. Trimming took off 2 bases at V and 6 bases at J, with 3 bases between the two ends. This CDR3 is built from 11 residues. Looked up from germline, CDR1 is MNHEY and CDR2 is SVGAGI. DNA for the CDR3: TGTGCCAGCAGTTACGGGGATACGCAGTATTTT. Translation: CASSYGDTQYF.

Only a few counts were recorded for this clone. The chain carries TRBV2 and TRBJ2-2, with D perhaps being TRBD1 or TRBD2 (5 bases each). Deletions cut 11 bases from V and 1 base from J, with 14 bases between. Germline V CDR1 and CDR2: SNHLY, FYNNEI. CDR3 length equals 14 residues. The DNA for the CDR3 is TGTGCCCAGATTCGGGACCTGAACACCGGGGAGCTGTTTTTT. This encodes CAQIRDLNTGELFF.

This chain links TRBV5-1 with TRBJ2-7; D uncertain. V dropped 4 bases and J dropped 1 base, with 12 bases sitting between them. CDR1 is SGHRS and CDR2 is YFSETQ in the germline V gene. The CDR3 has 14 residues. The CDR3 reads CASSLATTSYEQYF. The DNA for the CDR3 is TGCGCCAGCAGCCTGGCGACAACGTCCTACGAGCAGTACTTC.

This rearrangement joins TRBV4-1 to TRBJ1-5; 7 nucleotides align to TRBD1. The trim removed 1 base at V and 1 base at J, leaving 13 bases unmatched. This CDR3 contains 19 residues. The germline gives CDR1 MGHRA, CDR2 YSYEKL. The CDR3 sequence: CASSQAGSSSQGSNQPQHF. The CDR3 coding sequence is TGCGCCAGCAGCCAAGCGGGATCCTCCTCACAGGGGAGCAATCAGCCCCAGCATTTT.

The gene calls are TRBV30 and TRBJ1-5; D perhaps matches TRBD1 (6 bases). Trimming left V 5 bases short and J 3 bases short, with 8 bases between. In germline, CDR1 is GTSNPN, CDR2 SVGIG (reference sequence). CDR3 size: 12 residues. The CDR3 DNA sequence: TGTGCCTGGGACAGGATCAATCAGCCCCAGCATTTT. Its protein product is CAWDRINQPQHF. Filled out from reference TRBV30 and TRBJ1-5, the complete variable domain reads SQTIHQWPATLVQPVGSPLSLECTVEGTSNPNLYWYRQAAGRGLQLLFYSVGIGQISSEVPQNLSASRPQDRQFILSSKKLLLSDSGFYLCAWDRINQPQHFGDGTRLSIL.

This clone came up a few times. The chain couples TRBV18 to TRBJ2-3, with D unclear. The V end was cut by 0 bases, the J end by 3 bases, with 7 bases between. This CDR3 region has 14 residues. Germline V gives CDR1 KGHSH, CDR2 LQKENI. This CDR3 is CASSPPSDTDTQYF. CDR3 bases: TGTGCCAGCTCACCACCCTCGGATACAGATACGCAGTATTTT.

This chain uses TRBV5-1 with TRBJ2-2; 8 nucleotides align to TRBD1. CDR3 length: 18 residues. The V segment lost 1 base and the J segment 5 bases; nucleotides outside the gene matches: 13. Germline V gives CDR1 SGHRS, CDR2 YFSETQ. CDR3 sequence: CASSLNFGQGELTGELFF. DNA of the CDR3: TGCGCCAGCAGCTTGAATTTCGGACAGGGCGAATTAACCGGGGAGCTGTTTTTT.

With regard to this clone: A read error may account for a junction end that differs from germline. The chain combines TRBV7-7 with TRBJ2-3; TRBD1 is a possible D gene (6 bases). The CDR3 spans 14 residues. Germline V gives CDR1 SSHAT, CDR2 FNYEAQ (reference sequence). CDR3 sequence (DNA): TGTGCTAGCAGCTTAGGGGGACGACTATCTCCGCAGTATTTT. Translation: CASSLGGRLSPQYF.

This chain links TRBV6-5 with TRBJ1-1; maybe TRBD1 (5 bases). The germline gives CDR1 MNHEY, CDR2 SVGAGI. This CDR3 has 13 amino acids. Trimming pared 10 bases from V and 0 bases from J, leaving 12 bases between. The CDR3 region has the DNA TGTGCCACCAATCGGGGGTTGAACACTGAAGCTTTCTTT. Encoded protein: CATNRGLNTEAFF.

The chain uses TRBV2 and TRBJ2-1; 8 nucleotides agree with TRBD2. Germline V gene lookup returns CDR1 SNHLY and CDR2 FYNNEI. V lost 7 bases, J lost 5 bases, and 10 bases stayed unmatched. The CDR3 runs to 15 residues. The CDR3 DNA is TGTGCCAGCAAATTAGGACTAGCCGGGGACAATGAGCAGTTCTTC. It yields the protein CASKLGLAGDNEQFF.

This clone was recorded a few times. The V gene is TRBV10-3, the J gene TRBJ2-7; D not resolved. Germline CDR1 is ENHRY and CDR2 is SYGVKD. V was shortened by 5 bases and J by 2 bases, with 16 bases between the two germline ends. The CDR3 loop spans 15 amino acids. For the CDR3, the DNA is TGTGCCATCAGTCACCACTATGGGGAAGCCTACGAGCAGTACTTC. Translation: CAISHHYGEAYEQYF.

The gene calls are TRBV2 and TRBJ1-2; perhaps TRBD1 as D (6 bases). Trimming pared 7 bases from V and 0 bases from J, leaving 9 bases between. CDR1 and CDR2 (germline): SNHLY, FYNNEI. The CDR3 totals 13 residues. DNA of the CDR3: TGTGCCAGCACCGGGGGCGCTAACTATGGCTACACCTTC. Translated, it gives CASTGGANYGYTF.

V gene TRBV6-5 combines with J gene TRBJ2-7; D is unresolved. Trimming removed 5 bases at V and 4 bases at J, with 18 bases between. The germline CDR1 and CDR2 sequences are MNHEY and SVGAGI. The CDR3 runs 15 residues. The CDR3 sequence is CASSHRPTVGYEQYF. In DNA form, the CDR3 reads TGTGCCAGCAGTCATCGACCGACCGTGGGGTACGAGCAGTACTTC.

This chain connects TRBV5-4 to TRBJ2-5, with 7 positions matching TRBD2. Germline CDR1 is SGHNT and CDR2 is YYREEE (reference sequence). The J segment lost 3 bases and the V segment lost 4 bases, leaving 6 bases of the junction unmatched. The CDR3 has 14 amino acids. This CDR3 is CASSLSLAEETQYF. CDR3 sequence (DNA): TGTGCCAGCAGCCTCAGCCTAGCGGAAGAGACCCAGTACTTC.